This TCR beta chain derives from a study of regulatory T cells in long-lasting Graves disease. With iRepertoire HTBI primers and Arm-PCR of CDR3 regions, TCR beta libraries were built. Via MiXCR, TCRdb re-called the multiplex PCR reads, giving one row per CDR3 protein. The sample comprises about 220,000 distinct CDR3 sequences, roughly 18% of which are singletons, and approximately 12% rests with the top ten. Described time point: newly diagnosed GD, antithyroid drugs for less than 3 months. PBMC RNA served as the TCR library source. In this sample, this clonotype turned up many times. The data were also submitted as part of a second study, on T cells in Graves' hyperthyroidism and ophthalmopathy. That study reports: Expanded thyroid clonotypes (above 0.001) were mostly also found in blood.

The sequences come from peripheral blood mononuclear cells (PBMCs), collected at new diagnosis, from a patient treated with antithyroid drugs. The sequence derives from a woman in her 30s with Graves disease.

This CDR3 is CASSQDRGRGWTGELFF. As DNA, the CDR3 is TGTGCCAGCAGCCAAGATCGAGGGCGGGGTTGGACCGGGGAGCTGTTTTTT. The J gene is TRBJ2-2, the V gene TRBV3-1; D is possibly TRBD2 (6 bases). Germline values: CDR1 LGHDT, CDR2 YNNKEL (reference sequence). Trimming removed 0 bases from V and 5 bases from J, with 16 bases in between. The CDR3 consists of 17 residues.